Each of the 16 T cell receptor beta chains below was sequenced from the same sample in a study of blood T cell repertoires in COVID-19. Repertoires were generated with immunoSEQ multiplex PCR, while TCRdb's copy carries only in-frame clones and drops some. This sample has around 72,000 clones, with roughly four fifths found just once. The sequenced material came from peripheral blood. These receptors originate from a woman in her seventies with acute or convalescent COVID-19.

V and J are TRBV27 and TRBJ2-7, with 9 bases matching TRBD2. V shed 3 bases and J 6 bases; nucleotides not matched to a gene: 6. Germline values: CDR1 MNHEY, CDR2 SMNVEV (reference sequence). This CDR3 spans 14 amino acids. For the CDR3, the DNA is TGTGCCAGCAGTTTGTTTAGCGGGAGATCCGAGCAGTACTTC. Its protein product is CASSLFSGRSEQYF.

J is TRBJ1-1 and V is TRBV11-3; no clear D gene. The CDR3 runs 12 residues. The V end was cut by 4 bases, the J end by 6 bases, with 9 bases between. Germline V CDR1 and CDR2: SGHNT, YENEEA. CDR3 in DNA: TGTGCCAGCAGCTCCCGTAACTCTGAAGCTTTCTTT. It specifies CASSSRNSEAFF.

Only a few counts were recorded for this clone. This chain connects TRBV23-1 to TRBJ1-3; perhaps TRBD1 as D (6 bases). TRBV23-1 is annotated as an ORF whose role is uncertain. V gave up 6 bases and J gave up 3 bases, with 12 bases separating them. The CDR3 runs to 14 residues. The CDR3 loop reads CASRQGSYGNTIYF. The CDR3 DNA reads as TGCGCCAGCAGACAGGGATCCTATGGAAACACCATATATTTT.

The chain employs TRBV19 and TRBJ2-3; 9 positions agree with TRBD2. This CDR3 is 14 amino acids long. The trim removed 8 bases at V and 1 base at J, leaving 4 bases unmatched. Germline V lookup: CDR1 LNHDA, CDR2 SQIVND (reference sequence). The CDR3 coding sequence is TGTGCCAGTCACGGACTAGCGCGCACAGATACGCAGTATTTT. It translates to CASHGLARTDTQYF.

This chain connects TRBV3-1 (or the pseudogene TRBV3-2) to TRBJ2-7; no clear D gene. Germline V gives CDR1 LGHDT, CDR2 YNNKEL (reference sequence). Deletions cut 1 base from V and 4 bases from J, with 11 bases between. The CDR3 is 14 amino acids. The CDR3 DNA sequence: TGTGCCAGCAGCCAAGGGCACAGCCGATACGAGCAGTACTTC. It specifies CASSQGHSRYEQYF.

This clone came up once. CDR3 region: CASSLRDRTSGNTIYF. In DNA, the CDR3 is TGTGCCAGTAGTCTTCGGGACAGAACCTCTGGAAACACCATATATTTT. The genes are TRBV19 and TRBJ1-3; 7 bases match TRBD1. J was trimmed by 0 bases and V by 5 bases; bases with no gene match: 7. There are 16 residues in the CDR3. Germline assignment: CDR1 LNHDA and CDR2 SQIVND (reference sequence).

The table lists this clone with a few counts. The rearrangement uses TRBV19 and TRBJ2-7; D possibly corresponds to TRBD2 (6 bases). This CDR3 is 16 amino acids long. Trimming cost V 1 base and J 6 bases, with 19 bases left between them. Looked up from germline, CDR1 is LNHDA and CDR2 is SQIVND (reference sequence). CDR3 DNA sequence: TGTGCCAGTAGTATAGCCGGAGGGCTGTTCGGAGGCGAGCAGTACTTC. It translates to CASSIAGGLFGGEQYF.

The rearrangement uses TRBV27 and TRBJ1-1; no reliable D call. The CDR3 contains 16 residues. The ends were cut back, 5 bases at V and 0 bases at J, with 16 bases in the middle. In germline, CDR1 is MNHEY, CDR2 SMNVEV (reference sequence). The CDR3 nucleotides are TGTGCCAGCAGTCGGGGTGATTGGTTGATGAACACTGAAGCTTTCTTT. It translates to CASSRGDWLMNTEAFF.

This clone has only one observation. V and J are TRBV18 and TRBJ1-4, with D perhaps matching TRBD1 (6 bases). V lost 3 bases and J lost 6, with 14 bases in between. The CDR3 totals 15 residues. CDR1 KGHSH and CDR2 LQKENI come from the germline V gene. The CDR3 spells CASSPLKGDHEKLFF. CDR3 bases: TGTGCCAGCTCACCTCTGAAGGGGGATCATGAAAAACTGTTTTTT.

The V and J genes are TRBV6-5 and TRBJ2-7, with TRBD1 matching over 12 bases. The CDR3 runs 15 residues. Unmatched junction bases numbered 8, after V lost 7 bases and J lost 4 bases. Germline lookup yields CDR1 MNHEY and CDR2 SVGAGI. CDR3 nucleotide sequence: TGTGCCAGCAAACCGGGACAGGGGGCTGTTTACGAGCAGTACTTC. Its translation: CASKPGQGAVYEQYF.

The chain is built from TRBV19 and TRBJ1-6, with TRBD1 identical over 7 bases. V trimming: 1 base; J trimming: 7 bases; junction bases outside the gene matches: 4. The CDR3 totals 15 residues. Germline V gene data show CDR1 as LNHDA and CDR2 as SQIVND (reference sequence). Here the CDR3 DNA reads TGTGCCAGTAGTATAGCCGGGACAGTAAATTCACCCCTCCACTTT. Translated: CASSIAGTVNSPLHF.

V gene TRBV6-5 combines with J gene TRBJ1-1; unclear D gene. The germline gives CDR1 MNHEY, CDR2 SVGAGI. The length of the CDR3 is 15 residues. V shed 0 bases and J shed 4 bases, with 12 bases lying between them. The CDR3 loop reads CASSYSLQVATEAFF. DNA of the CDR3: TGTGCCAGCAGTTACTCGCTCCAGGTGGCCACTGAAGCTTTCTTT.

The chain employs TRBV28 and TRBJ1-1; TRBD1 might be the D (5 bases). This CDR3 region has 14 residues. V was clipped by 1 base and J by 3 bases, with 9 bases between them. CDR1 MDHEN and CDR2 SYDVKM come from the germline V gene. CDR3 coding DNA: TGTGCCAGCAGTTTATCGGGGGGTTACACTGAAGCTTTCTTT. Protein sequence: CASSLSGGYTEAFF.

The chain joins TRBV5-3 to TRBJ2-2, with 9 bases aligning to TRBD2. TRBV5-3 is assigned to the ORF class and has an uncertain function. This CDR3 has 19 amino acids. The J segment lost 3 bases and the V segment lost 0 bases, leaving 12 bases of the junction unmatched. CDR3 DNA: TGTGCCAGAAGCTTGGAGCAGGGGAGGACTAGCGTAGACACCGGGGAGCTGTTTTTT. Translated: CARSLEQGRTSVDTGELFF.

Here the CDR3 reads CASSRTGGPQPQHF. CDR3 sequence (DNA): TGTGCCAGCAGTCGGACAGGGGGACCTCAGCCCCAGCATTTT. J is TRBJ1-5 and V is TRBV6-6; 10 bases align to TRBD1. V trimming: 5 bases; J trimming: 6 bases; junction bases outside the gene matches: 4. The CDR3 has 14 amino acids. Germline CDR1 is MNHNY and CDR2 is SVGAGI (reference sequence).

V usage is TRBV6-5 and J usage is TRBJ2-1; D is possibly TRBD1 (7 bases). Germline CDR1 and CDR2: MNHEY and SVGAGI. Trimming stripped 0 bases from V and 6 bases from J, with 15 bases between. This CDR3 is 16 amino acids long. The CDR3 is CASSYSVAGGFNEQFF. The CDR3 coding sequence is TGTGCCAGCAGTTACTCGGTGGCAGGGGGGTTCAATGAGCAGTTCTTC.